A single sample gave rise to the 11 T cell receptor beta chains below, sequenced in a study of blood T cell repertoires in COVID-19. Here immunoSEQ multiplex PCR was the method, and the copy in TCRdb shows in-frame clones only, minus some. This sample yields 100,000 or so clones, of which roughly four fifths are seen a single time; 15% belongs to the top ten. The sample consisted of peripheral blood. The receptors derive from an elderly woman with acute or convalescent COVID-19.

This chain connects TRBV6-6 to TRBJ2-3, with TRBD2 identical over 9 bases. The CDR3 is made up of 14 amino acids. Germline lookup yields CDR1 MNHNY and CDR2 SVGAGI (reference sequence). Trimming cost V 7 bases and J 5 bases; bases outside gene matches: 7. CDR3: CASKVAGAGDTQYF. CDR3 in DNA: TGTGCCAGCAAGGTAGCGGGGGCAGGAGATACGCAGTATTTT.

This clone was picked up one time. The chain recombines TRBV10-2 with TRBJ1-2; D uncertain. Germline-derived CDR1 and CDR2 are WSHSY and SAAADI. V lost 4 bases and J 1 base, leaving 7 bases between the germline ends. The CDR3 is 13 amino acids. CDR3 in amino acids: CASSGTVNYGYTF. CDR3 coding DNA: TGCGCCAGCAGTGGAACTGTTAACTATGGCTACACCTTC.

V and J are TRBV5-1 and TRBJ2-5, with 11 bases identical to TRBD2. The CDR3 is made up of 16 amino acids. Trimming cost V 4 bases and J 5 bases; bases outside gene matches: 10. Germline CDR1 SGHRS, CDR2 YFSETQ. This CDR3 is CASSLRLAGRGETQYF. In DNA form, the CDR3 reads TGCGCCAGCAGCCTACGACTAGCGGGAAGGGGGGAGACCCAGTACTTC.

The chain links TRBV7-6 to TRBJ2-1; 7 bases are a match to TRBD1. CDR3 length: 16 residues. Germline values: CDR1 SGHVS, CDR2 FNYEAQ. The V gene end was trimmed by 4 bases and the J gene end by 2 bases; junction bases not matched to a gene: 8. This CDR3 is CASSYRQGLTYNEQFF. In nucleotides, the CDR3 is TGTGCCAGCAGCTACCGACAGGGCCTAACCTACAATGAGCAGTTCTTC. Looking up the rest from reference TRBV7-6 and TRBJ2-1 gives the full variable domain: GAGVSQSPRYKVTKRGQDVALRCDPISGHVSLYWYRQALGQGPEFLTYFNYEAQQDKSGLPNDRFSAERPEGSISTLTIQRTEQRDSAMYRCASSYRQGLTYNEQFFGPGTRLTVL.

The chain uses TRBV7-7 and TRBJ2-1, with 10 bases lining up with TRBD1. This CDR3 is 16 amino acids long. V gave up 2 bases and J gave up 4 bases; unmatched junction bases: 5. Per the germline V gene, CDR1 is SSHAT and CDR2 is FNYEAQ (reference sequence). CDR3 nucleotide sequence: TGTGCCAGCAGCTTAAGGACAGGGGGGAGGTACAATGAGCAGTTCTTC. Protein sequence: CASSLRTGGRYNEQFF.

J is TRBJ1-1 and V is TRBV28, with 8 nucleotides matching TRBD1. CDR1 MDHEN and CDR2 SYDVKM come from the germline V gene. Trimming removed 5 bases from V and 11 bases from J; junction bases left unmatched: 4. The length of the CDR3 is 11 residues. The CDR3 DNA is TGTGCCAGCAGTGGGACAGGACAGGCTTTCTTT. As protein: CASSGTGQAFF.

The J gene is TRBJ2-2, the V gene TRBV10-1; perhaps TRBD1 as D (6 bases). There are 15 residues in the CDR3. V shed 2 bases and J shed 0 bases, with 7 bases lying between them. Germline-derived CDR1 and CDR2 are WNHNN and SYGVQD (reference sequence). CDR3 amino acids: CASSEGTTNTGELFF. CDR3 DNA: TGCGCCAGCAGTGAGGGGACAACGAACACCGGGGAGCTGTTTTTT.

The CDR3 DNA sequence: TGTGCCAGCAGCTTAGGACGACAGGGGATAGAGACCCAGTACTTC. Translating it yields CASSLGRQGIETQYF. This chain uses TRBV7-6 with TRBJ2-5; 8 bases align to TRBD1. The CDR3 runs to 15 residues. Germline V gene data show CDR1 as SGHVS and CDR2 as FNYEAQ. J was trimmed by 4 bases and V by 1 base; bases with no gene match: 5.

This rearrangement joins TRBV10-1 to TRBJ2-7; 12 positions match TRBD2. The V and J ends lost 3 bases and 6 bases, in that order; junction bases with no gene match: 9. The CDR3 totals 16 residues. Germline values: CDR1 WNHNN, CDR2 SYGVQD (reference sequence). The CDR3 bases are TGCGCCAGCAGTGAACAGAGACTAGCGGGAGCGGGCGAGCAGTACTTC. Its protein product is CASSEQRLAGAGEQYF.

The V call is TRBV20-1, the J call TRBJ2-2, with TRBD2 matching 7 bases. Germline assignment: CDR1 DFQATT and CDR2 SNEGSKA (reference sequence). The CDR3 is 15 residues long. The ends lost 3 bases at V and 6 bases at J; junction bases unmatched: 10. The CDR3 DNA sequence: TGCAGTGCTAGTAATGGCGGGAGCGGTTCCGGGGAGCTGTTTTTT. This translates into CSASNGGSGSGELFF.

This clone was detected only once. This sequence joins TRBV7-9 and TRBJ2-5; 10 nucleotides agree with TRBD2. The CDR3 runs to 15 residues. V shed 1 base and J 5 bases; nucleotides not matched to a gene: 4. The germline CDR1 and CDR2 sequences are SEHNR and FQNEAQ (reference sequence). CDR3 loop: CASSLGAGGRETQYF. The DNA for the CDR3 is TGTGCCAGCAGCTTAGGAGCGGGAGGGCGGGAGACCCAGTACTTC.